Presented here are 17 T cell receptor beta chains from one specimen sequenced in a study of shared clonotypes between healthy human individuals (dated by TCRdb to the early 2020s). The library was made by the immunoSEQ multiplex PCR assay. TCRdb carries this immuneACCESS record with in-frame sequences only. Its versions omit some clonotypes, under half of them owing to an unresolved V gene in the studies checked, with the rest unexplained. In all, the sample holds approximately 2,300,000 clones, and under 95% of those were seen once. The ten most abundant clones make up around 0.35% of the sample. The sample consisted of naive CD4+ T cells from PBMCs. The label giving this sample's cell subset or site can be read as: CD45RA+ positively selected. Receptors originate from a man between 18 and 29 years old in good health. Some clones in this sample may be carry-over from other donors' samples.

The CDR3 reads CASSSGYNEQFF. CDR3 bases: TGTGCCAGCAGTTCAGGTTACAATGAGCAGTTCTTC. This chain links TRBV27 with TRBJ2-1, with no clear D. The CDR3 totals 12 residues. V was trimmed by 4 bases and J by 4 bases, leaving 5 bases between them. Germline V gene lookup returns CDR1 MNHEY and CDR2 SMNVEV (reference sequence).

Regarding this clone: The sample holds other DNA sequences that translate to the same CDR3. The chain links TRBV11-3 to TRBJ2-3; 11 bases fit TRBD2. The length of the CDR3 is 16 residues. Germline trimming cut 1 base from V and 4 bases from J; bases unmatched to any gene: 4. Per germline, CDR1 SGHNT and CDR2 YENEEA. The CDR3 reads CASSLGLAGGPDTQYF. CDR3 sequence (DNA): TGTGCCAGCAGCTTAGGCCTAGCGGGAGGCCCAGATACGCAGTATTTT.

The chain joins TRBV5-1 to TRBJ2-7; possible D gene TRBD2, 6 bases. With 2 bases removed from V and 5 bases from J, the gap between germline ends came to 17 bases. Germline lookup yields CDR1 SGHRS and CDR2 YFSETQ. This CDR3 region has 15 residues. This chain's CDR3 is CASSFPGTGKHEQYF. In DNA form, the CDR3 reads TGCGCCAGCAGCTTCCCCGGGACTGGGAAACACGAGCAGTACTTC.

This clone has a single count. V is TRBV9 and J is TRBJ1-2; D ambiguous. Trimming stripped 1 base from V and 8 bases from J, with 15 bases between. The CDR3 contains 14 residues. Germline CDR1 reads SGDLS; CDR2 reads YYNGEE. The CDR3 DNA reads as TGTGCCAGCAGCGTATCGTGGCAAGCTGTGGGCTACACCTTC. Translated: CASSVSWQAVGYTF.

V usage is TRBV28 and J usage is TRBJ1-1, with a weak D call TRBD1 (6 bases). The V gene's germline CDR1 is MDHEN and CDR2 SYDVKM. V was trimmed by 11 bases and J by 4 bases, leaving 17 bases between them. The CDR3 length is 13 residues. The CDR3 here is CAYTGPGSTEAFF. The CDR3 nucleotides read TGTGCCTACACAGGGCCCGGGAGCACTGAAGCTTTCTTT.

This chain connects TRBV2 to TRBJ2-5, with D possibly being TRBD1 or TRBD2 (5 bases each). The CDR3 has 14 residues. V was pared by 6 bases and J by 5 bases, with 16 bases between. Germline CDR1 reads SNHLY; CDR2 reads FYNNEI. The CDR3 sequence: CASSGTLLGETQYF. Written as DNA, the CDR3 is TGTGCCAGCAGCGGGACGCTCCTAGGGGAGACCCAGTACTTC.

This chain connects TRBV5-4 to TRBJ1-2; 11 nucleotides agree with TRBD1. V lost 4 bases and J lost 1; bases outside the gene matches: 12. The V gene's germline CDR1 is SGHNT and CDR2 YYREEE (reference sequence). This CDR3 spans 18 amino acids. The CDR3 loop is CASSPGGGTGGYNYGYTF. The CDR3 DNA reads as TGTGCCAGCAGCCCCGGCGGAGGGACAGGGGGATATAACTATGGCTACACCTTC.

J is TRBJ2-3 and V is TRBV7-3, with D hard to call. There are 15 residues in the CDR3. Germline values: CDR1 SGHTA, CDR2 FQGTGA. V shed 2 bases and J shed 3 bases, with 12 bases lying between them. CDR3 coding DNA: TGTGCCAGCAGCTTAGGAGTTGCCGGGACAGATACGCAGTATTTT. Its translation is CASSLGVAGTDTQYF.

CDR3 loop: CASKGTGSGYTF. In DNA, the CDR3 is TGTGCCAGCAAGGGGACAGGGAGCGGCTACACCTTC. The rearrangement uses TRBV2 and TRBJ1-2, with 9 nucleotides matching TRBD1. The germline V gene encodes CDR1 SNHLY and CDR2 FYNNEI. The CDR3 runs to 12 residues. V shed 7 bases and J 8 bases; nucleotides not matched to a gene: 5.

This chain joins TRBV9 and TRBJ2-2; possibly TRBD2 for D (6 bases). The CDR3 spans 16 residues. CDR1 is SGDLS, CDR2 YYNGEE, per germline. With 2 bases removed from V and 2 bases from J, the gap between germline ends came to 13 bases. The chain's CDR3 is CASSVAGTVNTGELFF. The CDR3 DNA reads as TGTGCCAGCAGCGTGGCCGGGACTGTCAACACCGGGGAGCTGTTTTTT.

CDR3 residues: CASSPAEKTGNTIYF. The CDR3 DNA follows: TGTGCCAGCTCACCGGCGGAGAAGACTGGAAACACCATATATTTT. The chain is built from TRBV18 and TRBJ1-3; D gene unclear. CDR3 length: 15 amino acids. Germline assignment: CDR1 KGHSH and CDR2 LQKENI. V lost 3 bases, J lost 2 bases, and 11 bases lay in between. The full variable domain, with the rest looked up from reference TRBV18 and TRBJ1-3, is NAGVMQNPRHLVRRRGQEARLRCSPMKGHSHVYWYRQLPEEGLKFMVYLQKENIIDESGMPKERFSAEFPKEGPSILRIQQVVRGDSAAYFCASSPAEKTGNTIYFGEGSWLTVV.

In regard to this clone: Other DNA sequences within the sample encode an identical CDR3. The genes are TRBV15 and TRBJ2-5, with D unresolved. Germline V lookup: CDR1 LNHNV, CDR2 YYDKDF (reference sequence). The CDR3 is made up of 13 amino acids. V shed 3 bases and J shed 2 bases, with 7 bases lying between them. The CDR3 DNA sequence: TGTGCCACCAGCAGGGTGCAGCAAGAGACCCAGTACTTC. This translates into CATSRVQQETQYF.

V usage is TRBV21-1 and J usage is TRBJ1-2. TRBV21-1 has pseudogene status. The CDR3 has 12 amino acids. CDR3 residues: CASGKGRSGYTF. Written as DNA, the CDR3 is TGTGCCAGTGGAAAAGGACGGTCGGGATACACCTTC.

The sample holds one count of this clone. The chain uses TRBV11-2 and TRBJ2-7; TRBD1 matches at 7 bases. From germline, CDR1 is SGHAT and CDR2 FQNNGV. The CDR3 sequence is 14 residues long. The V segment lost 5 bases and the J segment 4 bases; nucleotides outside the gene matches: 8. The CDR3: CASSRAGGSYEQYF. CDR3 in DNA: TGTGCCAGCAGCCGGGCAGGGGGTAGTTACGAGCAGTACTTC.

This clone was observed a handful of times. This rearrangement joins TRBV29-1 to TRBJ1-1; D not certain. Trimming cost V 4 bases and J 6 bases, with 3 bases left between them. This CDR3 is 9 amino acids long. Looked up from germline, CDR1 is SQVTM and CDR2 is ANQGSEA. Written as DNA, the CDR3 is TGCAGCGTTGCCGCTGAAGCTTTCTTT. Translated: CSVAAEAFF.

J is TRBJ2-7 and V is TRBV9, with D tentatively TRBD1 or TRBD2 (5 bases each). CDR1 is SGDLS, CDR2 YYNGEE, per germline. The V end was cut by 4 bases, the J end by 0 bases, with 8 bases between. There are 13 residues in the CDR3. The CDR3 DNA follows: TGTGCCAGCAGCAGAGGGGTCTCCTACGAGCAGTACTTC. The encoded protein is CASSRGVSYEQYF.

Concerning this clone: The sample carries other DNA sequences with the same CDR3. The rearrangement uses TRBV28 and TRBJ2-1; TRBD2 agrees at 9 bases. Per germline, CDR1 MDHEN and CDR2 SYDVKM. The ends lost 4 bases at V and 1 base at J; junction bases unmatched: 5. The CDR3 has 16 residues. The CDR3 DNA sequence: TGTGCCAGCAGTTCTTTCCTAGCGGGATCCTACAATGAGCAGTTCTTC. It translates to CASSSFLAGSYNEQFF.